This passage covers 11 T cell receptor beta chains from one sample sequenced in a study of blood T cell repertoires in COVID-19. Sequenced by immunoSEQ multiplex PCR; TCRdb stores in-frame clones only, minus some. The sample contains about 70,000 clones, about four fifths of which appear only once. The sequencing input was peripheral blood. The receptors here all came from a woman of 80 years or more with active or convalescent COVID-19.

This clone came up many times. The chain recombines TRBV6-1 with TRBJ1-2; D is ambiguous. Germline assignment: CDR1 MNHNS and CDR2 SASEGT. The CDR3 has 15 residues. Trimming pared 0 bases from V and 4 bases from J, leaving 12 bases between. CDR3 in amino acids: CASSEAGRHAYGYTF. Written as DNA, the CDR3 is TGTGCCAGCAGTGAAGCGGGCAGGCACGCCTATGGCTACACCTTC.

CDR3 amino acids: CASSDRLAGAETQYF. CDR3 DNA sequence: TGTGCCAGCAGCGATCGACTAGCAGGCGCGGAGACCCAGTACTTC. The chain carries TRBV7-2 and TRBJ2-5, with 7 bases aligning to TRBD2. The V and J ends lost 5 bases and 5 bases, in that order; junction bases with no gene match: 11. CDR3 length equals 15 residues. Germline assignment: CDR1 SGHTA and CDR2 FQGNSA.

CDR3 protein: CASSDGLSGTGELFF. Written as DNA, the CDR3 is TGTGCCAGCAGTGATGGGCTTTCGGGGACCGGGGAGCTGTTTTTT. This chain connects TRBV2 to TRBJ2-2; the D gene is possibly TRBD2 (5 bases). The CDR3 is 15 residues long. The ends were cut back, 3 bases at V and 5 bases at J, with 13 bases in the middle. Per the germline V gene, CDR1 is SNHLY and CDR2 is FYNNEI.

Points on this clone: The germline gene is not matched at one end of the junction; a read error may be the cause. This sequence joins TRBV7-2 and TRBJ1-1, with D possibly TRBD1 on 6 matching bases. The germline gives CDR1 SGHTA, CDR2 FQGNSA. The CDR3 contains 16 residues. As DNA, the CDR3 is TGTGCCAGCACCTTAGAATGGGGGCGACGGGACACTGAAGCTTTCTTT. Protein: CASTLEWGRRDTEAFF.

The chain has TRBV2 and TRBJ1-1; maybe TRBD1 (5 bases). Germline loops: CDR1 SNHLY, CDR2 FYNNEI. The CDR3 contains 13 residues. Trimming removed 7 bases at V and 1 base at J, with 10 bases between. CDR3 bases: TGTGCCAGCAATTTGGGGCGGAACACTGAAGCTTTCTTT. Its translation: CASNLGRNTEAFF.

The chain links TRBV28 to TRBJ1-4, with D maybe TRBD1 (5 bases). Trimming took off 5 bases at V and 7 bases at J, with 17 bases between the two ends. The CDR3 runs to 15 residues. Germline lookup yields CDR1 MDHEN and CDR2 SYDVKM. The CDR3 bases are TGTGCCAGCAGTCCCCCTGGGGGGGAGACTGAAAAACTGTTTTTT. Its protein is CASSPPGGETEKLFF.

The chain couples TRBV6-2 or TRBV6-3 to TRBJ2-1; D is possibly TRBD1 (6 bases). Deletions cut 2 bases from V and 7 bases from J, with 6 bases between. The germline CDR1 and CDR2 sequences are MNHEY and SVGEGT. The CDR3 loop spans 12 amino acids. CDR3 sequence: CASSYGQNEQFF. CDR3 nucleotides: TGTGCCAGCAGTTACGGACAGAATGAGCAGTTCTTC.

This chain connects TRBV5-1 to TRBJ2-1; 13 nucleotides line up with TRBD2. The CDR3 has 18 residues. J gave up 0 bases and V 4 bases, and 7 bases lay outside the gene matches. In germline, CDR1 is SGHRS, CDR2 YFSETQ. In DNA, the CDR3 is TGCGCCAGCAGCGCAAGACTAGCGGGGGGCCACTCCTACAATGAGCAGTTCTTC. Residues: CASSARLAGGHSYNEQFF.

This clone came up a few times. The chain couples TRBV27 to TRBJ2-3; 10 nucleotides line up with TRBD1. CDR3 length: 17 residues. Trimming at V came to 6 bases and at J to 5 bases, leaving 14 bases not matched to a gene. The germline CDR1 and CDR2 sequences are MNHEY and SMNVEV (reference sequence). The CDR3 DNA is TGTGCCAGCAGATATATAACCCGGGACAGGGGAGGAGATACGCAGTATTTT. Amino acid sequence: CASRYITRDRGGDTQYF.

The genes are TRBV27 and TRBJ2-3; TRBD2 aligns across 7 bases. Germline V CDR1 and CDR2: MNHEY, SMNVEV (reference sequence). V lost 3 bases, J lost 5 bases, and 8 bases stayed unmatched. The CDR3 loop spans 15 amino acids. Here the CDR3 DNA reads TGTGCCAGCAGTTTGGTGGGAGCGGGGATAGATACGCAGTATTTT. Its protein is CASSLVGAGIDTQYF.

The CDR3 DNA follows: TGTGCCAGCAGCCAGGACGAAATCAGGGCGTATGAGCAGTTCTTC. Its protein product is CASSQDEIRAYEQFF. The rearrangement links TRBV3-1 (or the pseudogene TRBV3-2) to TRBJ2-1; D may be TRBD1 (5 bases). Trimming removed 3 bases from V and 8 bases from J, with 17 bases in between. Germline values: CDR1 LGHDT, CDR2 YNNKEL (reference sequence). The CDR3 covers 15 residues.